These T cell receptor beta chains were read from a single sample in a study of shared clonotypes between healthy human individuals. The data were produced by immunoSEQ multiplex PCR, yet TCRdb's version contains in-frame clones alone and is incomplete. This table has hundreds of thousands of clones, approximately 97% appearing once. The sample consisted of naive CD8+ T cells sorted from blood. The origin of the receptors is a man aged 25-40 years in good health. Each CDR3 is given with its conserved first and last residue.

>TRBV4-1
CASSHSSGTPGSEQYF
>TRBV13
CASSLAGTGGYEQYF
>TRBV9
CASSVVGLDHNEQFF
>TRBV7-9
CASSLSGGDGYTF
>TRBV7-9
CASSGRWGRSASTGELFF
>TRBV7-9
CASSWPGHAYEQYF
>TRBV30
CAWSSIRVEQYF
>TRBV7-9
CASSLPAADQLEAFF
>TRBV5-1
CASSFGTGSYEQYF
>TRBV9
CASTQDGQDQETQYF
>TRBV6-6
CASRLRGAGKGAEAFF
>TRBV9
CASNPGTSGTYDEQYF
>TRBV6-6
CASSYSEGYQPQHF
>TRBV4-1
CASSLDSYGYTF
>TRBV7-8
CASSLPPIADF
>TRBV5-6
CASSLDNTGRTQETQYF
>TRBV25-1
CASGSSHEQYF
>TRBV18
CASSPYPPQESSYEQYF
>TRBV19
CASRVQDRANTEAFF
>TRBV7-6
CASSSLSREQFF
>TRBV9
CASSVGGAGGPSYEQYF
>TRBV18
CASPSPNSSYNEQFF
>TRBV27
CASSLSLNWRPQHF
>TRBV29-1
CSVLGTRYEQYF
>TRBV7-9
CASSLTERRLPYEQYF
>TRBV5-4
CASSSRGQVDEQYF
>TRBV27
CASSPHRTGRDYGYTF
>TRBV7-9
CASSSVGSGRADYEQYF
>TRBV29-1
CSVIGDNYNEQFF
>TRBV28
CASSFRGNRNEQFF
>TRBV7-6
CASSLGSREQYF
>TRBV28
CASSPLLGSSGPSYNEQFF
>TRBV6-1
CASSADGNEQFF
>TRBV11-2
CASSSIHGGRSYEQYF
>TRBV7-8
CASSLATGTNEKLFF
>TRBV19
CASSIMTGHNEQFF
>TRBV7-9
CASINPSGSDYNEQFF
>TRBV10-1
CASSPGLRNEQFF